The rows below give T cell receptor beta chains drawn from one sample of a study of blood T cells in healthy people across ages. Using its own MiXCR run on the 5' RACE reads, TCRdb lists one record per CDR3 protein. The sample consists of hundreds of thousands of distinct CDR3 sequences, 21% of them appearing once. The sample comprised blood. These receptors were collected from a man between 65 and 79 years old in good health. CDR3s include the opening cysteine and the closing phenylalanine or tryptophan. A D gene is named only where the DNA matches it firmly. Size is stated for part of the rows, as once, few or many counts, or as a class when the clone is expanded.

clone size	V gene	D gene	J gene	CDR3 protein	CDR3 DNA
-	TRBV7-6	-	TRBJ2-4	CASSLDVAGSKGAKNIQYF	TGTGCCAGCAGCTTAGACGTGGCAGGCTCAAAGGGAGCCAAAAACATTCAGTACTTC
few	TRBV9	TRBD2	TRBJ2-5	CASSPTSGRWGETQYF	TGTGCCAGCAGCCCGACTAGCGGGAGATGGGGAGAGACCCAGTACTTC
few	TRBV3-1	TRBD1	TRBJ1-1	CASSQGTGGAGEAFF	TGTGCCAGCAGCCAAGGGACAGGGGGCGCGGGGGAAGCTTTCTTT
many	TRBV27	TRBD1	TRBJ1-5	CASRGTGALQPQHF	TGTGCCAGCAGGGGGACAGGGGCGCTTCAGCCCCAGCATTTT
few	TRBV20-1	-	TRBJ2-1	CSGRDSSYNEQFF	TGCAGTGGTCGGGATTCCTCCTACAATGAGCAGTTCTTC
-	TRBV15	-	TRBJ1-4	CATSRPMVIGAWEKLFF	TGTGCCACCAGCAGGCCTATGGTAATAGGGGCATGGGAAAAACTGTTTTTT
many	TRBV2	-	TRBJ1-4	CASSQRGDTNEKLFF	TGTGCCAGCAGCCAAAGAGGGGACACTAATGAAAAACTGTTTTTT
few	TRBV5-1	-	TRBJ2-1	CASSPGGPNNEQFF	TGCGCCAGCAGCCCTGGAGGGCCAAACAATGAGCAGTTCTTC
many	TRBV5-1	-	TRBJ2-4	CASSWHQGDIQYF	TGCGCCAGCAGCTGGCATCAAGGGGACATTCAGTACTTC
-	TRBV27	-	TRBJ1-4	CASSPARTSRNEKLFF	TGTGCCAGCAGTCCTGCTCGGACTAGCCGTAATGAAAAACTGTTTTTT
-	TRBV18	-	TRBJ1-4	CASSPQEGPNEKLFF	TGTGCCAGCTCACCCCAGGAGGGGCCTAATGAAAAACTGTTTTTT
-	TRBV20-1	TRBD1	TRBJ2-7	CSASSGQGTAYEQYF	TGCAGTGCTAGTTCCGGACAGGGAACGGCCTACGAGCAGTACTTC
few	TRBV29-1	-	TRBJ2-5	CSVETGTIETQYF	TGCAGCGTTGAGACCGGGACCATAGAGACCCAGTACTTC
-	TRBV5-1	-	TRBJ2-3	CASSLAPSSVTDTQYF	TGCGCCAGCAGCTTGGCGCCTAGCTCAGTCACAGATACGCAGTATTTT
few	TRBV20-1	-	TRBJ1-5	CSAYQGLEQPQHF	TGCAGTGCCTACCAAGGGCTAGAACAGCCCCAGCATTTT
-	TRBV12-3/TRBV12-4	-	TRBJ1-5	CASSLITNTRGAVRQPQHF	TGTGCCAGCAGTTTGATTACCAACACCCGGGGCGCGGTGCGGCAGCCCCAGCATTTT
few	TRBV29-1	-	TRBJ1-1	CSVEDSVTEAFF	TGCAGCGTTGAAGATTCCGTCACTGAAGCTTTCTTT
many	TRBV7-2	TRBD2	TRBJ2-5	CASSLARGSGSRETQYF	TGTGCCAGCAGCTTAGCGCGCGGTAGCGGGAGTCGAGAGACCCAGTACTTC
-	TRBV7-6	-	TRBJ2-7	CASSLGRVTGNYEQYF	TGTGCCAGCAGCTTAGGGCGCGTTACAGGGAACTACGAGCAGTACTTC
-	TRBV12-3/TRBV12-4	-	TRBJ2-3	CASSFGDGRTDTQYF	TGTGCCAGCAGTTTTGGGGACGGACGCACAGATACGCAGTATTTT
-	TRBV6-6	TRBD1	TRBJ1-3	CASSYGQVNSGNTIYF	TGTGCCAGCAGTTACGGACAGGTGAACTCTGGAAACACCATATATTTT
-	TRBV2	-	TRBJ2-1	CASSEPIPGRDDEQFF	TGTGCCAGCAGTGAACCGATTCCTGGACGGGACGATGAGCAGTTCTTC
few	TRBV20-1	-	TRBJ1-2	CSASNIPRLYGYTF	TGCAGTGCTAGTAATATCCCCCGGCTCTATGGCTACACCTTC
-	TRBV28	TRBD1	TRBJ2-7	CASRQPGQGSEQYF	TGTGCCAGCAGACAGCCGGGACAGGGGAGCGAGCAGTACTTC
-	TRBV3-1	-	TRBJ1-2	CASSQWDRGYGYTF	TGTGCCAGCAGCCAATGGGACCGCGGCTATGGCTACACCTTC
-	TRBV5-1	TRBD1	TRBJ1-2	CASSRDSDGYTF	TGCGCCAGCAGTCGGGACAGCGATGGCTACACCTTC
few	TRBV27	TRBD2	TRBJ2-7	CASSVELAGVYEQYF	TGTGCCAGCAGTGTAGAACTAGCGGGAGTCTACGAGCAGTACTTC
-	TRBV12-3/TRBV12-4	-	TRBJ2-2	CASSLVIGSGELFF	TGTGCCAGCAGTTTGGTTATCGGGTCCGGGGAGCTGTTTTTT
-	TRBV29-1	TRBD1	TRBJ2-7	CSVGQGEMYEQYF	TGCAGCGTTGGCCAGGGGGAGATGTACGAGCAGTACTTC
few	TRBV29-1	-	TRBJ1-2	CSAPAGAQGYGYTF	TGCAGCGCCCCCGCGGGCGCCCAGGGCTATGGCTACACCTTC
many	TRBV18	TRBD1	TRBJ2-2	CASSPGTANTGELFF	TGTGCCAGCAGTCCCGGGACAGCGAACACCGGGGAGCTGTTTTTT
-	TRBV5-1	TRBD1	TRBJ2-7	CASSFLTGGTYEQYF	TGCGCCAGCAGCTTCCTGACAGGGGGTACCTACGAGCAGTACTTC
once	TRBV4-1	-	TRBJ2-7	CASSQSPGMPAEQYF	TGCGCCAGCAGCCAGTCACCCGGGATGCCCGCCGAGCAGTACTTC
few	TRBV20-1	-	TRBJ1-1	CSASGGYTEAFF	TGCAGTGCTAGCGGGGGGTACACTGAAGCTTTCTTT
-	TRBV3-1	-	TRBJ2-1	CASSLRGRENEQFF	TGTGCCAGCAGCCTTAGAGGTAGGGAAAATGAGCAGTTCTTC
few	TRBV6-2/TRBV6-3	-	TRBJ2-1	CATRQGYNEQFF	TGTGCCACCCGGCAAGGTTACAATGAGCAGTTCTTC
-	TRBV7-3	-	TRBJ1-2	CASSLSGASMPYGYTF	TGTGCCAGCAGCCTCTCCGGGGCCTCAATGCCCTATGGCTACACCTTC
few	TRBV18	TRBD2	TRBJ2-1	CASSLLAGAFNEQFF	TGTGCCAGCTCACTCCTAGCGGGAGCCTTTAATGAGCAGTTCTTC
-	TRBV7-2	-	TRBJ1-2	CASSDTLYGYTF	TGTGCCAGCAGCGACACCTTATATGGCTACACCTTC
few	TRBV24-1	-	TRBJ2-1	CATSEGREPYNEQFF	TGTGCCACCAGTGAGGGTCGGGAGCCCTACAATGAGCAGTTCTTC